These 22 T cell receptor beta chains share one sample of origin, sequenced in a study of T cells in localized non-small cell lung cancer (dated by TCRdb to the early 2020s). The library was generated by the immunoSEQ multiplex PCR assay. TCRdb limited this immuneACCESS table to in-frame rearrangements with V and J called. A share of clones is missing; checked studies link under half to unresolved V genes, and the rest is unexplained. The sample data list more than 20,000 clones, and under 90% of these were observed just once. More than 15% of the sample is held by the ten biggest clonotypes. The sample here was PBMCs, taken before any cancer treatment. The receptor source for this set is a woman aged 40-69 years with stage II squamous cell lung carcinoma.

The chain is built from TRBV7-2 and TRBJ2-1; D may correspond to TRBD1 or TRBD2 (5 bases each). This CDR3 has 16 amino acids. Per the germline V gene, CDR1 is SGHTA and CDR2 is FQGNSA. V was clipped by 2 bases and J by 7 bases, with 18 bases between them. CDR3 amino acids: CASSLWGTLERNEQFF. In DNA form, the CDR3 reads TGTGCCAGCAGCTTATGGGGGACCCTTGAGCGGAATGAGCAGTTCTTC. Full variable domain (missing parts from reference TRBV7-2 and TRBJ2-1): GAGVSQSPSNKVTEKGKDVELRCDPISGHTALYWYRQSLGQGLEFLIYFQGNSAPDKSGLPSDRFSAERTGGSVSTLTIQRTQQEDSAVYLCASSLWGTLERNEQFFGPGTRLTVL.

The chain is built from TRBV4-1 and TRBJ2-7; no clear D gene. The CDR3 totals 14 residues. CDR1 MGHRA and CDR2 YSYEKL come from the germline V gene. The V end was cut by 1 base, the J end by 2 bases, with 9 bases between. The CDR3 nucleotides read TGCGCCAGCAGCCAAGTCAAGGGCCCCTACGAGCAGTACTTC. As protein: CASSQVKGPYEQYF.

The genes are TRBV12-5 and TRBJ2-2; D is undetermined. Trimming left V 1 base short and J 2 bases short, with 8 bases between. Germline CDR1 is LGHNT and CDR2 is FRNRAP. The CDR3 spans 15 residues. CDR3 loop: CASGLAKGNTGELFF. For the CDR3, the DNA is TGTGCTAGTGGTTTGGCAAAGGGTAACACCGGGGAGCTGTTTTTT. Full variable domain (remainder filled in from reference TRBV12-5 and TRBJ2-2): DARVTQTPRHKVTEMGQEVTMRCQPILGHNTVFWYRQTMMQGLELLAYFRNRAPLDDSGMPKDRFSAEMPDATLATLKIQPSEPRDSAVYFCASGLAKGNTGELFFGEGSRLTVL.

The chain couples TRBV7-2 to TRBJ2-7; 11 bases fit TRBD2. Looked up from germline, CDR1 is SGHTA and CDR2 is FQGNSA. This CDR3 spans 17 amino acids. The J segment lost 5 bases and the V segment lost 1 base, leaving 10 bases of the junction unmatched. In nucleotides, the CDR3 is TGTGCCAGCAGCTTAGGGGTAGCGGGAGGGCCTTTAGACGAGCAGTACTTC. Amino acids: CASSLGVAGGPLDEQYF.

J is TRBJ1-1 and V is TRBV5-1, with 10 positions matching TRBD1. Germline-derived CDR1 and CDR2 are SGHRS and YFSETQ. After removal of 3 bases from V and 5 bases from J, the junction contained 10 bases not matched to a gene. This CDR3 comprises 16 residues. CDR3 sequence: CASSSPPDRGTTEAFF. CDR3 bases: TGCGCCAGCAGCTCCCCCCCGGACAGGGGGACAACTGAAGCTTTCTTT.

This rearrangement joins TRBV9 to TRBJ1-5; no clear D gene. Germline assignment: CDR1 SGDLS and CDR2 YYNGEE. V gave up 0 bases and J gave up 0 bases, with 4 bases separating them. The CDR3 is made up of 14 amino acids. CDR3 residues: CASSVDGSNQPQHF. The CDR3, as DNA: TGTGCCAGCAGCGTAGACGGTAGCAATCAGCCCCAGCATTTT.

CDR3 DNA sequence: TGCGCCAGCAGCCGGGGGCGGGGGGCCGTTTGGGAGACCCAGTACTTC. Its protein is CASSRGRGAVWETQYF. The rearrangement uses TRBV5-1 and TRBJ2-5; 8 bases match TRBD2. Looked up from germline, CDR1 is SGHRS and CDR2 is YFSETQ. Germline trimming cut 4 bases from V and 5 bases from J; bases unmatched to any gene: 13. The CDR3 has 16 amino acids.

V is TRBV7-2 and J is TRBJ1-1, with 8 bases matching TRBD1. The V and J ends lost 6 bases and 4 bases, in that order; junction bases with no gene match: 4. The CDR3 runs to 13 residues. The germline V gene has CDR1 SGHTA and CDR2 FQGNSA. CDR3 DNA sequence: TGTGCCAGCAGACAGGGGGACGCCACTGAAGCTTTCTTT. The encoded protein is CASRQGDATEAFF.

This sequence joins TRBV27 and TRBJ2-1, with 10 bases identical to TRBD2. The trim removed 7 bases at V and 8 bases at J, leaving 8 bases unmatched. The CDR3 has 14 amino acids. Germline-derived CDR1 and CDR2 are MNHEY and SMNVEV (reference sequence). The CDR3 is CASTSGRAGYEQFF. CDR3 coding DNA: TGTGCCAGCACAAGCGGGAGGGCCGGATATGAGCAGTTCTTC.

V is TRBV4-3 and J is TRBJ2-1; 10 bases line up with TRBD2. Unmatched junction bases numbered 6, after V lost 0 bases and J lost 4 bases. Germline CDR1 is LGHNA and CDR2 is YSLEER. This CDR3 contains 17 residues. CDR3 DNA: TGCGCCAGCAGCCAAGATCAGGCTAGCGGGAGTTACAATGAGCAGTTCTTC. Encoded protein: CASSQDQASGSYNEQFF.

CDR3 amino acids: CASSTPGRLETQYF. The CDR3 bases are TGTGCCAGTAGTACCCCGGGGCGTTTGGAGACCCAGTACTTC. The chain has TRBV19 and TRBJ2-5; perhaps D is TRBD1 or TRBD2 (5 bases each). Between the trimmed V and J ends, which lost 4 bases and 5 bases, there was a span of 14 bases. CDR3 size: 14 residues. Germline V gives CDR1 LNHDA, CDR2 SQIVND (reference sequence).

The chain links TRBV5-1 to TRBJ1-1; 8 bases fit TRBD1. J was trimmed by 4 bases and V by 4 bases; bases with no gene match: 9. This CDR3 is built from 15 residues. The germline gives CDR1 SGHRS, CDR2 YFSETQ. The CDR3 DNA sequence: TGCGCCAGCAGCGCGACAGGGGTAAGGGGCACTGAAGCTTTCTTT. It translates to CASSATGVRGTEAFF.

The chain uses TRBV11-2 and TRBJ2-1; D assignment may be TRBD1 or TRBD2 (5 bases each). The V gene lost 4 bases and the J gene lost 8 bases, with 9 bases spanning the gap. There are 12 residues in the CDR3. CDR1 is SGHAT and CDR2 is FQNNGV in the germline V gene. CDR3 in amino acids: CASSYMGDEQFF. The CDR3, as DNA: TGTGCCAGCAGCTATATGGGGGATGAGCAGTTCTTC.

This clone occurred a few times. The gene calls are TRBV28 and TRBJ2-5; D assignment may be TRBD1 or TRBD2 (5 bases each). The germline CDR1 and CDR2 sequences are MDHEN and SYDVKM. This CDR3 spans 14 amino acids. The germline V and J ends were trimmed by 3 bases and 2 bases, with 10 bases remaining between them. CDR3 residues: CASSFSGAQETQYF. CDR3 nucleotide sequence: TGTGCCAGCAGTTTCTCCGGGGCTCAAGAGACCCAGTACTTC.

The chain is built from TRBV9 and TRBJ1-3; D remains unclear. The CDR3 sequence is 16 residues long. V lost 3 bases and J lost 1, with 14 bases in between. Germline V gene sequence: CDR1 SGDLS, CDR2 YYNGEE. The CDR3 region is CASSGGNGLSGNTIYF. CDR3 coding DNA: TGTGCCAGCAGCGGAGGGAACGGTTTGTCTGGAAACACCATATATTTT.

The chain has TRBV5-1 and TRBJ2-2; a weak D match, TRBD2 (6 bases). CDR1 is SGHRS and CDR2 is YFSETQ in the germline V gene. V was clipped by 3 bases and J by 5 bases, with 17 bases between them. This CDR3 spans 16 amino acids. The CDR3 nucleotides are TGCGCCAGCAGCTACAGCGCCGGGGCGGGGACCGGGGAGCTGTTTTTT. This codes for CASSYSAGAGTGELFF.

The CDR3 here is CASSPAAGSNEQFF. CDR3 sequence (DNA): TGTGCCAGCTCACCAGCGGCAGGGAGCAATGAGCAGTTCTTC. V gene TRBV18 combines with J gene TRBJ2-1; D tentatively reads TRBD1 or TRBD2 (5 bases each). Germline CDR1 KGHSH, CDR2 LQKENI. This CDR3 spans 14 amino acids. The V end lost 2 bases, the J end lost 6 bases, and 11 bases lay between the germline ends. Full variable domain (rest looked up from reference TRBV18 and TRBJ2-1): NAGVMQNPRHLVRRRGQEARLRCSPMKGHSHVYWYRQLPEEGLKFMVYLQKENIIDESGMPKERFSAEFPKEGPSILRIQQVVRGDSAAYFCASSPAAGSNEQFFGPGTRLTVL.

The chain carries TRBV4-2 and TRBJ2-3, with 9 bases that match TRBD2. Germline V gene lookup returns CDR1 LGHNA and CDR2 YNFKEQ. The CDR3 runs 17 residues. Germline trimming cut 0 bases from V and 4 bases from J; bases unmatched to any gene: 8. The CDR3 DNA sequence: TGTGCCAGCAGCCAAGATGGAGCGGGGGGAGGGGCAGATACGCAGTATTTT. This codes for CASSQDGAGGGADTQYF.

The chain combines TRBV5-1 with TRBJ1-1; weak D call: TRBD1 (5 bases). Trimming removed 5 bases at V and 1 base at J, with 9 bases between. Germline CDR1 is SGHRS and CDR2 is YFSETQ. CDR3 length: 13 residues. The CDR3 region is CASRTDKNTEAFF. Here the CDR3 DNA reads TGCGCCAGCAGAACGGACAAGAACACTGAAGCTTTCTTT. The full variable domain, rest sourced from reference TRBV5-1 and TRBJ1-1, is KAGVTQTPRYLIKTRGQQVTLSCSPISGHRSVSWYQQTPGQGLQFLFEYFSETQRNKGNFPGRFSGRQFSNSRSEMNVSTLELGDSALYLCASRTDKNTEAFFGQGTRLTVV.

This CDR3 reads CASSRGLAGLGEQFF. In nucleotides, the CDR3 is TGTGCCAGCAGTAGGGGACTAGCGGGATTGGGTGAGCAGTTCTTC. The chain is built from TRBV14 and TRBJ2-1, with TRBD2 matching 13 bases. The CDR3 is 15 residues long. The V segment lost 6 bases and the J segment 9 bases; nucleotides outside the gene matches: 8. Germline V CDR1 and CDR2: SGHDN, FVKESK.

V is TRBV5-4 and J is TRBJ2-7; 9 nucleotides match TRBD2. With 0 bases clipped from V and 0 bases from J, the junction kept 4 bases outside the gene matches. Germline values: CDR1 SGHNT, CDR2 YYREEE (reference sequence). This CDR3 spans 16 amino acids. DNA for the CDR3: TGTGCCAGCAGCTTGGGGGGACTAGCAAGCTCCTACGAGCAGTACTTC. Its protein is CASSLGGLASSYEQYF. Full variable domain (missing parts from reference TRBV5-4 and TRBJ2-7): ETGVTQSPTHLIKTRGQQVTLRCSSQSGHNTVSWYQQALGQGPQFIFQYYREEENGRGNFPPRFSGLQFPNYSSELNVNALELDDSALYLCASSLGGLASSYEQYFGPGTRLTVT.

The rearrangement links TRBV15 to TRBJ2-3, with D perhaps TRBD1 (5 bases). V was cut by 10 bases and J by 0 bases, with 14 bases left in between. Germline CDR1 and CDR2: LNHNV and YYDKDF (reference sequence). The CDR3 has 14 residues. The CDR3 loop is CANLPQGSTDTQYF. In DNA, the CDR3 is TGTGCCAACCTGCCCCAGGGTAGCACAGATACGCAGTATTTT.